The 22 T cell receptor beta chains listed next were all sequenced from one sample in a study of blood T cells in healthy people across ages. Combining a sample-barcoded 5' primer with a J-beta primer mix, a second PCR ran for roughly 7 to 11 cycles. TCRdb reanalysed the 5' RACE reads using MiXCR and keeps one entry per CDR3 protein. The sample lists some 700,000 distinct CDR3 sequences; 35% to 45% were seen once. Material for sequencing was blood. The receptor set was obtained from a woman aged 55 to 70 in good health.

V usage is TRBV5-1 and J usage is TRBJ1-4; possibly TRBD1 for D (6 bases). V lost 7 bases to trimming and J lost 3 bases, with 16 bases between them. The V gene's germline CDR1 is SGHRS and CDR2 YFSETQ. The CDR3 runs 15 residues. CDR3 sequence reads: CASLEGGRANEKLFF. The CDR3 nucleotides read TGCGCCAGCCTCGAAGGGGGGCGGGCTAATGAAAAACTGTTTTTT.

The chain employs TRBV6-1 and TRBJ2-5; weak D call: TRBD1 (5 bases). This CDR3 is 15 amino acids long. Trimming took off 5 bases at V and 4 bases at J, with 17 bases between the two ends. CDR1 MNHNS and CDR2 SASEGT come from the germline V gene. The CDR3 here is CASSMGHSPGETQYF. The CDR3 DNA is TGTGCCAGCAGTATGGGGCACTCCCCCGGAGAGACCCAGTACTTC.

J is TRBJ1-2 and V is TRBV6-2 or TRBV6-3; possible D gene TRBD1, 5 bases. The CDR3 is 15 amino acids. V was clipped by 4 bases and J by 5 bases, with 17 bases between them. Germline V gives CDR1 MNHEY, CDR2 SVGEGT. CDR3 sequence reads: CASSSSGRMYYGYTF. The CDR3 DNA is TGTGCCAGCAGTTCCTCGGGACGGATGTATTATGGCTACACCTTC.

The V and J genes are TRBV25-1 and TRBJ1-5; D remains unclear. This CDR3 has 12 amino acids. Trimming pared 7 bases from V and 3 bases from J, leaving 7 bases between. Germline V CDR1 and CDR2: MGHDK, SYGVNS. The CDR3 sequence: CASKGTNQPQHF. The CDR3 DNA reads TGTGCCAGCAAGGGAACCAATCAGCCCCAGCATTTT.

This clonotype was observed many times. The V and J genes are TRBV29-1 and TRBJ1-2; D call uncertain. Per the germline V gene, CDR1 is SQVTM and CDR2 is ANQGSEA. V lost 4 bases and J 3 bases, leaving 12 bases between the germline ends. This CDR3 is 13 amino acids long. The CDR3 bases are TGCAGCGTTGTAGAGGCAGGAGACTATGGCTACACCTTC. It is translated as CSVVEAGDYGYTF. Variable domain in full (rest from reference TRBV29-1 and TRBJ1-2): SAVISQKPSRDICQRGTSLTIQCQVDSQVTMMFWYRQQPGQSLTLIATANQGSEATYESGFVIDKFPISRPNLTFSTLTVSNMSPEDSSIYLCSVVEAGDYGYTFGSGTRLTVV.

The V call is TRBV20-1, the J call TRBJ2-5; 7 bases line up with TRBD2. This CDR3 has 17 amino acids. With V trimmed by 5 bases and J by 2 bases, 17 bases remained unmatched. Per germline, CDR1 DFQATT and CDR2 SNEGSKA (reference sequence). This CDR3 is CSAVPFKGRAGQETQYF. The CDR3 bases are TGCAGTGCTGTTCCGTTTAAGGGACGAGCGGGACAAGAGACCCAGTACTTC.

The chain employs TRBV25-1 and TRBJ1-1; a weak D match, TRBD1 (5 bases). This CDR3 is 13 amino acids long. Trimming took 2 bases from V and 6 from J, leaving 10 bases between them. Germline assignment: CDR1 MGHDK and CDR2 SYGVNS. This CDR3 reads CASSERQLSEAFF. DNA for the CDR3: TGTGCCAGCAGTGAAAGACAGCTATCTGAAGCTTTCTTT.

A single count supports this clonotype. V gene TRBV2 combines with J gene TRBJ2-5; 9 nucleotides line up with TRBD2. Trimming cost V 10 bases and J 2 bases; bases outside gene matches: 5. The CDR3 has 13 residues. Germline CDR1 reads SNHLY; CDR2 reads FYNNEI. The CDR3, as DNA: TGTGCCAAACGAACTAGCGGGCAAGAGACCCAGTACTTC. Translation gives CAKRTSGQETQYF.

This clonotype was picked up one time. This chain joins TRBV28 and TRBJ2-1; 7 bases are shared with TRBD1. The junction had 4 bases not matched to a gene; V was cut back by 7 bases and J by 1 base. This CDR3 comprises 14 residues. The germline CDR1 and CDR2 sequences are MDHEN and SYDVKM. CDR3 DNA: TGTGCCAGCAAAGGGGACAGATCCTACAATGAGCAGTTCTTC. Protein product: CASKGDRSYNEQFF.

This chain connects TRBV11-2 to TRBJ2-7, with unresolved D. The V gene's germline CDR1 is SGHAT and CDR2 FQNNGV. This CDR3 has 11 amino acids. Trimming shortened V by 3 bases and J by 7 bases, and 7 bases separated the two germline ends. Here the CDR3 reads CASSLVHEQYF. The CDR3 nucleotides are TGTGCCAGCAGCTTGGTGCATGAGCAGTACTTC.

The J gene is TRBJ1-4, the V gene TRBV10-3; D is unresolved. CDR1 is ENHRY and CDR2 is SYGVKD in the germline V gene. With 2 bases removed from V and 0 bases from J, the gap between germline ends came to 1 base. This CDR3 is built from 13 residues. CDR3 coding DNA: TGTGCCATCAGTGAGGCAACTAATGAAAAACTGTTTTTT. It encodes CAISEATNEKLFF.

The chain recombines TRBV10-1 with TRBJ2-3; TRBD2 aligns across 10 bases. The CDR3 consists of 22 residues. Germline V gene lookup returns CDR1 WNHNN and CDR2 SYGVQD (reference sequence). V lost 2 bases to trimming and J lost 2 bases; unmatched junction nucleotides: 22. Written as DNA, the CDR3 is TGCGCCAGCAGTGAGGCCCAGGCGGCTAGCGGGGGAGTTCTCCATTCCACAGATACGCAGTATTTT. Its protein product is CASSEAQAASGGVLHSTDTQYF.

The CDR3 DNA is TGTGCCAGCAGCGCCACCGGATGGGGCACTGAAGCTTTCTTT. This gives the protein CASSATGWGTEAFF. The chain carries TRBV11-1 and TRBJ1-1; D unclear. The V end lost 5 bases, the J end lost 4 bases, and 14 bases lay between the germline ends. Germline V gives CDR1 SGHAT, CDR2 FQDESV (reference sequence). The CDR3 has 14 amino acids.

V and J are TRBV11-2 and TRBJ2-5; 8 bases are a match to TRBD2. The germline gives CDR1 SGHAT, CDR2 FQNNGV. J was trimmed by 1 base and V by 5 bases; bases with no gene match: 9. The CDR3 is 16 residues long. CDR3 DNA sequence: TGTGCCAGCAGCGCGTTCCCGGGAGGGTCCCAAGAGACCCAGTACTTC. Protein sequence: CASSAFPGGSQETQYF.

In the case of this clonotype: A much larger clone is a single base away; this may be a read error. In nucleotides, the CDR3 is TGTGCCAGCAGCCCCGGACCGGACTCCTACAATGAGCAGTACTTC. The encoded protein is CASSPGPDSYNEQYF. The chain recombines TRBV7-9 with TRBJ2-7; possible D gene TRBD2, 5 bases. Trimming cost V 5 bases and J 7 bases, with 21 bases left between them. Germline V gives CDR1 SEHNR, CDR2 FQNEAQ (reference sequence). The CDR3 totals 15 residues.

The CDR3 DNA follows: TGTGCCACCAGCACTATTGGCGGGGAGCTGTTTTTT. It encodes CATSTIGGELFF. The J gene is TRBJ2-2, the V gene TRBV15; D is unresolved. Germline-derived CDR1 and CDR2 are LNHNV and YYDKDF (reference sequence). V dropped 4 bases and J dropped 7 bases, with 7 bases sitting between them. The CDR3 is 12 residues long.

The rearrangement links TRBV3-1 to TRBJ1-4; D might be TRBD1 (6 bases). The V end lost 1 base, the J end lost 8 bases, and 11 bases lay between the germline ends. The CDR3 sequence is 14 residues long. The germline gives CDR1 LGHDT, CDR2 YNNKEL (reference sequence). CDR3 in amino acids: CASSQGQVREKLFF. The CDR3 DNA follows: TGTGCCAGCAGCCAAGGACAGGTACGAGAAAAACTGTTTTTT.

V is TRBV6-2 or TRBV6-3 and J is TRBJ1-5, with TRBD1 matching 7 bases. The CDR3 is made up of 16 amino acids. Germline loops: CDR1 MNHEY, CDR2 SVGEGT. The trim removed 5 bases at V and 6 bases at J, leaving 13 bases unmatched. In DNA, the CDR3 is TGTGCCAGCAGTCTCCAACGTTGGGACAGCGGTCAGCCCCAGCATTTT. Translation gives CASSLQRWDSGQPQHF.

V and J are TRBV7-2 and TRBJ1-2; D gene ambiguous. Germline CDR1 reads SGHTA; CDR2 reads FQGNSA. CDR3 length: 16 amino acids. V dropped 0 bases and J dropped 4 bases, with 15 bases sitting between them. The CDR3, as DNA: TGTGCCAGCAGCTTAGCCCCGGACTCTATCGGCTATGGCTACACCTTC. It yields the protein CASSLAPDSIGYGYTF.

Of note for this clonotype: One end of the junction does not line up with germline, which may come from a read error. The gene calls are TRBV29-1 and TRBJ2-3; TRBD2 agrees at 7 bases. Per germline, CDR1 SQVTM and CDR2 ANQGSEA. The CDR3 has 15 amino acids. The CDR3 reads CSIERVAGGTDTQYF. The DNA for the CDR3 is TGCAGCATTGAACGCGTGGCGGGAGGCACAGATACGCAGTATTTT.

The rearrangement uses TRBV3-1 and TRBJ2-7; D remains ambiguous. Trimming shortened V by 4 bases and J by 3 bases, and 4 bases separated the two germline ends. Germline CDR1 LGHDT, CDR2 YNNKEL (reference sequence). The CDR3 has 11 residues. CDR3 DNA: TGTGCCAGCAGCCGTATCTACGAGCAGTACTTC. It is translated as CASSRIYEQYF.

This rearrangement joins TRBV7-2 to TRBJ2-5; no clear D gene. V gave up 5 bases and J gave up 5 bases, with 12 bases separating them. Germline V CDR1 and CDR2: SGHTA, FQGNSA. CDR3 length: 13 amino acids. Written as DNA, the CDR3 is TGTGCCAGCAGCGTAGTAGGGTCGGAGACCCAGTACTTC. This gives the protein CASSVVGSETQYF. The variable domain in full, completed from reference TRBV7-2 and TRBJ2-5, reads GAGVSQSPSNKVTEKGKDVELRCDPISGHTALYWYRQSLGQGLEFLIYFQGNSAPDKSGLPSDRFSAERTGGSVSTLTIQRTQQEDSAVYLCASSVVGSETQYFGPGTRLLVL.